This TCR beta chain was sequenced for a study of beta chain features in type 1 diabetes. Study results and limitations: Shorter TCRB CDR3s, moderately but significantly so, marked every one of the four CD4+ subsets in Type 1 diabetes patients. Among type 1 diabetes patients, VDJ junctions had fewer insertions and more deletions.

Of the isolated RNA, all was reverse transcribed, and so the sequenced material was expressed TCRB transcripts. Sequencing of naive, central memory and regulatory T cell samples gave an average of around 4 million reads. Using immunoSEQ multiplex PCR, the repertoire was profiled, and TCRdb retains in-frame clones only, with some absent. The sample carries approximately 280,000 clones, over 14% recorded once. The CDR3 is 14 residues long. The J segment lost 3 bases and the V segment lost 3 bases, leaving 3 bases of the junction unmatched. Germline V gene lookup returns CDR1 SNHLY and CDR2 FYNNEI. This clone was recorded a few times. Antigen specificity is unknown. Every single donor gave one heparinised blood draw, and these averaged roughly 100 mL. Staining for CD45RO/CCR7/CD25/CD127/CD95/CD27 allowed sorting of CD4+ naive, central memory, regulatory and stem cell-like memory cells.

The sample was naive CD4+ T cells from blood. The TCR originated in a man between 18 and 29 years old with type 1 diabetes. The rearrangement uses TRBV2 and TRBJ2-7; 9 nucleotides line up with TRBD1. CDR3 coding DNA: TGTGCCAGCAGTGACGGGACAGGGCTCTACGAGCAGTACTTC. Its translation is CASSDGTGLYEQYF.